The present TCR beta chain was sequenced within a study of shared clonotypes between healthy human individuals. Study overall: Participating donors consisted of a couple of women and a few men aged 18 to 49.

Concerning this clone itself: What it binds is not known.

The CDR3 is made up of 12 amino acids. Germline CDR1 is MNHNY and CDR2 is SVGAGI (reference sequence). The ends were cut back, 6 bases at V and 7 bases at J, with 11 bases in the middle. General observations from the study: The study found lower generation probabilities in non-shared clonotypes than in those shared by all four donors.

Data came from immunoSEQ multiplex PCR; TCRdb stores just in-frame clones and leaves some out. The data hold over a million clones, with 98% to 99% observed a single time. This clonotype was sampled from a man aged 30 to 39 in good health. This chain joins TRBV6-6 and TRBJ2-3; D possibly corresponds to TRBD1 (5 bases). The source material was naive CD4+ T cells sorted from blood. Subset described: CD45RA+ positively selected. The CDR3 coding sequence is TGTGCCAGCAGCTCCGACAGATATACGCAGTATTTT. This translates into CASSSDRYTQYF.